The 19 T cell receptor beta chains in this list originate from one sample, sequenced in a study of blood T cell repertoires in COVID-19. Sequenced by immunoSEQ multiplex PCR; TCRdb stores in-frame clones only, minus some. The table shows about 150,000 clones, with more than 60% occurring only once. The sequencing input was peripheral blood. Receptors originate from a man aged 45-60 years with acute or convalescent COVID-19.

In this sample, this clone turned up once. The rearrangement uses TRBV5-1 and TRBJ2-1; D remains ambiguous. V lost 0 bases and J lost 7, with 14 bases in between. CDR3 length: 15 residues. Per the germline V gene, CDR1 is SGHRS and CDR2 is YFSETQ. As DNA, the CDR3 is TGCGCCAGCAGCTTGGTTCGGGTAGGCTCGAATGAGCAGTTCTTC. Its translation: CASSLVRVGSNEQFF. Combining the CDR3 with reference TRBV5-1 and TRBJ2-1 gives the whole variable domain KAGVTQTPRYLIKTRGQQVTLSCSPISGHRSVSWYQQTPGQGLQFLFEYFSETQRNKGNFPGRFSGRQFSNSRSEMNVSTLELGDSALYLCASSLVRVGSNEQFFGPGTRLTVL.

The rearrangement joins TRBV6-6 to TRBJ1-2, with 7 positions matching TRBD1. Germline-derived CDR1 and CDR2 are MNHNY and SVGAGI (reference sequence). The CDR3 runs to 13 residues. V trimming: 5 bases; J trimming: 2 bases; junction bases outside the gene matches: 2. This CDR3 is CASSQTGNYGYTF. The CDR3 DNA follows: TGTGCCAGCAGTCAGACAGGGAACTATGGCTACACCTTC.

CDR3 DNA: TGTGCCAGCAGCGAATCCGGACAGGGTCTTCAACAGCCCCAGCATTTT. Its translation: CASSESGQGLQQPQHF. The chain is built from TRBV5-6 and TRBJ1-5, with 8 positions matching TRBD1. This CDR3 is 16 amino acids long. The germline V gene has CDR1 SGHDT and CDR2 YYEEEE. The J segment lost 7 bases and the V segment lost 4 bases, leaving 13 bases of the junction unmatched.

CDR3 sequence: CASSLSSIEQPQHF. The CDR3 region has the DNA TGTGCCAGCAGTTTAAGTAGTATCGAGCAGCCCCAGCATTTT. The chain carries TRBV28 and TRBJ1-5; D remains ambiguous. CDR3 length: 14 amino acids. V lost 2 bases to trimming and J lost 7 bases, with 12 bases between them. Germline-derived CDR1 and CDR2 are MDHEN and SYDVKM.

The chain employs TRBV4-1 and TRBJ2-3; 8 bases are shared with TRBD2. CDR1 and CDR2 (germline): MGHRA, YSYEKL. Trimming at V came to 3 bases and at J to 0 bases, leaving 8 bases not matched to a gene. The CDR3 totals 17 residues. The CDR3 DNA follows: TGCGCCAGCAGCCACGTTCATCGGGGGGGTAGCACAGATACGCAGTATTTT. Translated: CASSHVHRGGSTDTQYF.

This clone was recorded a few times. V and J are TRBV3-1 (or the pseudogene TRBV3-2) and TRBJ1-2; no clear D gene. The CDR3 runs to 15 residues. Trimming removed 0 bases at V and 5 bases at J, with 13 bases between. Germline loops: CDR1 LGHDT, CDR2 YNNKEL (reference sequence). The CDR3 reads CASSQDLRQNYGYTF. The CDR3 region has the DNA TGTGCCAGCAGCCAAGATCTCCGTCAGAATTATGGCTACACCTTC.

The chain links TRBV9 to TRBJ1-2; D ambiguous. The CDR3 runs 15 residues. CDR1 and CDR2 from the germline V gene are SGDLS and YYNGEE. Trimming pared 0 bases from V and 0 bases from J, leaving 9 bases between. The CDR3: CASSVGGATNYGYTF. DNA of the CDR3: TGTGCCAGCAGCGTAGGGGGAGCCACTAACTATGGCTACACCTTC.

This clone was seen once. Additional DNA sequences in this sample encode the identical CDR3. The chain combines TRBV5-5 with TRBJ1-1; the D is unclear. Germline-derived CDR1 and CDR2 are SGHKS and YYEKEE (reference sequence). The germline V and J ends were trimmed by 0 bases and 4 bases, with 7 bases remaining between them. CDR3 length: 13 residues. This CDR3 is CASSLVSSTEAFF. The CDR3, as DNA: TGTGCCAGCAGCTTGGTCTCGAGCACTGAAGCTTTCTTT.

This sequence joins TRBV5-1 and TRBJ2-5, with TRBD1 as a possible D gene (6 bases). Germline V gene data show CDR1 as SGHRS and CDR2 as YFSETQ. Trimming took off 5 bases at V and 3 bases at J, with 17 bases between the two ends. This CDR3 contains 15 residues. The CDR3 DNA reads TGCGCCAGCAGGCTTGGGTACAGGGACGAAGAGACCCAGTACTTC. It specifies CASRLGYRDEETQYF.

The rearrangement uses TRBV6-1 and TRBJ2-4, with TRBD2 as a possible D gene (6 bases). The CDR3 is 15 residues long. Looked up from germline, CDR1 is MNHNS and CDR2 is SASEGT. Trimming cost V 3 bases and J 2 bases, with 11 bases left between them. The DNA of the CDR3 is TGTGCCAGCAGTGATACGGGAGTCCCCAAAAACATTCAGTACTTC. Its translation: CASSDTGVPKNIQYF.

The rearrangement joins TRBV2 to TRBJ1-3; a possible D gene is TRBD1 (5 bases). Trimming removed 5 bases at V and 4 bases at J, with 18 bases between. Germline lookup yields CDR1 SNHLY and CDR2 FYNNEI. The CDR3 sequence is 16 residues long. CDR3 nucleotide sequence: TGTGCCAGCAGTTGGGGGGGTAGGGTCAGAGGAAACACCATATATTTT. Its translation is CASSWGGRVRGNTIYF.

This chain links TRBV10-3 with TRBJ1-6; perhaps TRBD1 as D (5 bases). Between the trimmed V and J ends, which lost 7 bases and 8 bases, there was a span of 12 bases. Germline V gene lookup returns CDR1 ENHRY and CDR2 SYGVKD. The CDR3 runs to 13 residues. In DNA, the CDR3 is TGTGCCATCAAAGGCCCGGGGGATTCACCCCTCCACTTT. Translation: CAIKGPGDSPLHF.

The chain uses TRBV5-1 and TRBJ2-2; D may be TRBD2 (5 bases). V lost 0 bases, J lost 4 bases, and 10 bases lay in between. The CDR3 totals 15 residues. CDR1 and CDR2 from the germline V gene are SGHRS and YFSETQ. The CDR3 reads CASSLAGVSTGELFF. For the CDR3, the DNA is TGCGCCAGCAGCTTGGCCGGGGTTAGCACCGGGGAGCTGTTTTTT.

The chain carries TRBV15 and TRBJ2-7; no clear D gene. V was pared by 3 bases and J by 2 bases, with 11 bases between. This CDR3 is built from 14 residues. Germline loops: CDR1 LNHNV, CDR2 YYDKDF (reference sequence). As DNA, the CDR3 is TGTGCCACCAGCAGTGGGCAGGTAACCTACGAGCAGTACTTC. It codes for CATSSGQVTYEQYF.

The chain uses TRBV18 and TRBJ1-2, with 10 bases lining up with TRBD1. The V and J ends lost 2 bases and 7 bases, in that order; junction bases with no gene match: 10. CDR3 size: 16 residues. Germline lookup yields CDR1 KGHSH and CDR2 LQKENI. CDR3 sequence: CASSPTGTGASGGYTF. In DNA, the CDR3 is TGTGCCAGCTCACCAACCGGGACAGGGGCGTCGGGTGGCTACACCTTC.

This chain connects TRBV2 to TRBJ1-1; no definite D call. The CDR3 consists of 12 residues. V was clipped by 7 bases and J by 0 bases, with 6 bases between them. Germline values: CDR1 SNHLY, CDR2 FYNNEI. The CDR3 DNA is TGTGCCAGCAATCGGGTGAACACTGAAGCTTTCTTT. It codes for CASNRVNTEAFF. The full variable domain, with the rest looked up from reference TRBV2 and TRBJ1-1, is EPEVTQTPSHQVTQMGQEVILRCVPISNHLYFYWYRQILGQKVEFLVSFYNNEISEKSEIFDDQFSVERPDGSNFTLKIRSTKLEDSAMYFCASNRVNTEAFFGQGTRLTVV.

With respect to this clone: Other DNA sequences of this sample code for an identical CDR3. The rearrangement uses TRBV2 and TRBJ1-5; 7 nucleotides align to TRBD1. CDR3 length: 15 amino acids. Looked up from germline, CDR1 is SNHLY and CDR2 is FYNNEI. With V trimmed by 2 bases and J by 6 bases, 7 bases remained unmatched. The CDR3 coding sequence is TGTGCCAGCAGTGAAACAGACAGGGTCGGTCAGCCCCAGCATTTT. Translated: CASSETDRVGQPQHF.

There are a few counts of this clone. The chain has TRBV12-3 or TRBV12-4 and TRBJ2-1; D possibly corresponds to TRBD2 (6 bases). V gave up 9 bases and J gave up 5 bases, with 11 bases separating them. CDR3 length equals 12 residues. Written as DNA, the CDR3 is TGTGCCAGTAAGGGGACTGACAATGAGCAGTTCTTC. Its translation is CASKGTDNEQFF.

The chain recombines TRBV10-1 with TRBJ2-1; TRBD1 matches at 8 bases. Losses at the gene ends were 0 bases for V and 6 bases for J; bases not matched to a gene: 4. The CDR3 has 15 amino acids. The germline V gene has CDR1 WNHNN and CDR2 SYGVQD (reference sequence). The CDR3 sequence is CASSESADRGNEQFF. CDR3 DNA sequence: TGCGCCAGCAGTGAGTCGGCCGACAGGGGCAATGAGCAGTTCTTC.